This passage covers 4 T cell receptor beta chains from one sample sequenced in a study of CD8 T cells in ankylosing spondylitis. TCRdb itself ran the 5' RACE reads through MiXCR, one entry per CDR3 protein. The sample includes about 160,000 distinct CDR3 sequences, 8.5% to 10% of them seen just once. The sequenced sample consisted of blood, either unsorted or a sorted T cell fraction (not recorded which). The receptors were sampled from a female donor with ankylosing spondylitis or in good health (not recorded which).

The table lists this clonotype with many counts. J is TRBJ2-1 and V is TRBV12-3 or TRBV12-4; the D gene is possibly TRBD2 (5 bases). This CDR3 is built from 11 residues. V lost 5 bases, J lost 10 bases, and 9 bases lay in between. The CDR3 nucleotides are TGTGCCAGCAGTGCCGGCGGGGAGCAGTTCTTC. Its translation: CASSAGGEQFF.

The chain joins TRBV12-3 or TRBV12-4 to TRBJ2-3, with 8 bases lining up with TRBD1. The CDR3 is made up of 14 amino acids. With V trimmed by 5 bases and J by 5 bases, 6 bases remained unmatched. CDR3: CASSVQGAGDTQYF. Written as DNA, the CDR3 is TGTGCCAGCAGTGTTCAGGGGGCCGGAGATACGCAGTATTTT.

The sample holds a few counts of this clonotype. The chain links TRBV30 to TRBJ1-1, with D unresolved. V was shortened by 2 bases and J by 7 bases, with 8 bases between the two germline ends. Germline V lookup: CDR1 GTSNPN, CDR2 SVGIG (reference sequence). This CDR3 is built from 11 residues. CDR3 loop: CAWSFEDEAFF. For the CDR3, the DNA is TGTGCCTGGAGTTTCGAGGATGAAGCTTTCTTT.

V gene TRBV2 combines with J gene TRBJ2-7; 7 bases map to TRBD2. Per germline, CDR1 SNHLY and CDR2 FYNNEI. The V gene end was trimmed by 11 bases and the J gene end by 5 bases; junction bases not matched to a gene: 15. The CDR3 length is 14 residues. The CDR3 reads CAGRAAPASHEQYF. CDR3 nucleotide sequence: TGTGCCGGGAGGGCAGCCCCGGCGTCCCACGAGCAGTACTTC.